The 26 T cell receptor beta chains in this list originate from one sample, sequenced in a study of T cell responses to AZD1222 COVID-19 vaccine (dated by TCRdb to the early 2020s). Read against the paper, the sample's time point label means: about 28 days (+/-7) after the second vaccine dose. Per the publication, the treatment or condition label means: meningococcal conjugate vaccine given as trial control. The library was made by the immunoSEQ multiplex PCR assay. This immuneACCESS table, as held by TCRdb, lists in-frame sequences with V and J called but not all clones. Of the missing ones, under half trace to an unresolved V gene in checked studies; the others have no known cause. This sample holds approximately 180,000 clones; 90% were observed only once. The ten largest clonotypes hold roughly 4% of the sample. The specimen comprised peripheral blood, sampled 28 days after the second dose of the MenACWY control vaccine. These TCRs come from an adult who received the MenACWY meningococcal vaccine as a control.

The gene calls are TRBV28 and TRBJ1-5; D possibly corresponds to TRBD1 (6 bases). There are 16 residues in the CDR3. Trimming left V 1 base short and J 8 bases short, with 18 bases between. CDR1 and CDR2 (germline): MDHEN, SYDVKM. The CDR3: CASSLSGARGQEPQHF. DNA for the CDR3: TGTGCCAGCAGTTTATCGGGGGCGCGGGGCCAGGAGCCCCAGCATTTT.

J is TRBJ2-2 and V is TRBV20-1, with 7 bases matching TRBD1. Germline CDR1 DFQATT, CDR2 SNEGSKA (reference sequence). CDR3 size: 13 residues. Unmatched junction bases numbered 4, after V lost 3 bases and J lost 6 bases. The CDR3 bases are TGCAGTGCTAGTGAGGGGGCCCCCGGGGAGCTGTTTTTT. Residues: CSASEGAPGELFF.

V is TRBV5-6 and J is TRBJ2-7, with a possible D match to TRBD1 (6 bases). V was clipped by 1 base and J by 2 bases, with 13 bases between them. This CDR3 has 15 amino acids. Germline CDR1 and CDR2: SGHDT and YYEEEE. For the CDR3, the DNA is TGTGCCAGCAGCTTGCTACATGGGGGCACCTACGAGCAGTACTTC. Protein sequence: CASSLLHGGTYEQYF.

The V and J genes are TRBV5-4 and TRBJ2-1; 11 bases agree with TRBD2. V lost 5 bases and J lost 0; bases outside the gene matches: 4. The CDR3 runs to 16 residues. Germline V gives CDR1 SGHNT, CDR2 YYREEE (reference sequence). The CDR3, as DNA: TGTGCCAGCAGGCGACTAGCGGGGCGCTCCTACAATGAGCAGTTCTTC. Its translation: CASRRLAGRSYNEQFF.

V gene TRBV18 combines with J gene TRBJ2-7; no reliable D call. The V gene's germline CDR1 is KGHSH and CDR2 LQKENI. The CDR3 is 14 amino acids. The V end was cut by 6 bases, the J end by 3 bases, with 15 bases between. Here the CDR3 reads CASSPSSGYYEQYF. The CDR3 nucleotides are TGTGCCAGCTCCCCTAGTAGTGGCTACTACGAGCAGTACTTC.

This clone came up once. The chain is built from TRBV9 and TRBJ1-1; no clear D gene. Germline loops: CDR1 SGDLS, CDR2 YYNGEE. The V gene lost 3 bases and the J gene lost 4 bases, with 13 bases spanning the gap. The length of the CDR3 is 14 residues. In nucleotides, the CDR3 is TGTGCCAGCAGCGGTCGACTAGGTGGCACTGAAGCTTTCTTT. It translates to CASSGRLGGTEAFF.

This chain connects TRBV6-5 to TRBJ2-2, with D possibly TRBD2 on 5 matching bases. The V and J ends lost 8 bases and 1 base respectively, with 5 bases between them. The CDR3 has 12 residues. Germline CDR1 is MNHEY and CDR2 is SVGAGI. CDR3 protein: CASGGNTGELFF. The CDR3 DNA is TGTGCCAGCGGAGGGAACACCGGGGAGCTGTTTTTT.

This clone has only a few counts. This chain connects TRBV27 to TRBJ2-7; maybe TRBD2 (5 bases). Germline assignment: CDR1 MNHEY and CDR2 SMNVEV (reference sequence). Between the trimmed V and J ends, which lost 6 bases and 1 base, there was a span of 13 bases. This CDR3 region has 14 residues. In DNA, the CDR3 is TGTGCCAGCAGCCAAACCAGCGGTTCCTACGAGCAGTACTTC. Amino acid sequence: CASSQTSGSYEQYF.

V and J are TRBV9 and TRBJ2-7; possible D gene TRBD1, 5 bases. V gave up 4 bases and J gave up 0 bases, with 14 bases separating them. The CDR3 totals 15 residues. Germline V CDR1 and CDR2: SGDLS, YYNGEE. The CDR3 here is CASSSRQSHSYEQYF. The CDR3 bases are TGTGCCAGCAGCTCCCGACAGTCGCACTCCTACGAGCAGTACTTC.

This chain uses TRBV20-1 with TRBJ2-6; 9 bases agree with TRBD2. The germline V gene has CDR1 DFQATT and CDR2 SNEGSKA (reference sequence). The CDR3 totals 16 residues. V was pared by 3 bases and J by 4 bases, with 7 bases of the junction left unmatched. CDR3 DNA: TGCAGTGCTAGTGGGCTAGCGGGAACCGGGGCCAACGTCCTGACTTTC. This codes for CSASGLAGTGANVLTF.

V usage is TRBV14 and J usage is TRBJ1-1; weak D call: TRBD1 (5 bases). Trimming stripped 1 base from V and 0 bases from J, with 9 bases between. Looked up from germline, CDR1 is SGHDN and CDR2 is FVKESK. The CDR3 runs 15 residues. In nucleotides, the CDR3 is TGTGCCAGCAGCCAAGCGAGGGGCTTGAACACTGAAGCTTTCTTT. Residues: CASSQARGLNTEAFF. Combining the CDR3 with reference TRBV14 and TRBJ1-1 gives the whole variable domain EAGVTQFPSHSVIEKGQTVTLRCDPISGHDNLYWYRRVMGKEIKFLLHFVKESKQDESGMPNNRFLAERTGGTYSTLKVQPAELEDSGVYFCASSQARGLNTEAFFGQGTRLTVV.

The chain employs TRBV28 and TRBJ2-3, with 11 bases identical to TRBD2. The CDR3 contains 15 residues. Germline V gene sequence: CDR1 MDHEN, CDR2 SYDVKM. Germline trimming cut 5 bases from V and 3 bases from J; bases unmatched to any gene: 4. The CDR3 spells CASSATSGKTDTQYF. The CDR3, as DNA: TGTGCCAGCAGTGCGACTAGCGGGAAAACAGATACGCAGTATTTT.

V gene TRBV10-2 combines with J gene TRBJ2-3, with D possibly matching TRBD2 (5 bases). Trimming cost V 2 bases and J 7 bases, with 13 bases left between them. This CDR3 is 14 amino acids long. Germline V gives CDR1 WSHSY, CDR2 SAAADI. CDR3 in DNA: TGCGCCAGCAGTGAGCCAAGCGGTGGCTATACGCAGTATTTT. Its translation: CASSEPSGGYTQYF.

The chain has TRBV19 and TRBJ1-2; TRBD1 might be the D (6 bases). V dropped 6 bases and J dropped 8 bases, with 19 bases sitting between them. This CDR3 has 14 amino acids. Germline V gives CDR1 LNHDA, CDR2 SQIVND (reference sequence). Here the CDR3 reads CASSLDRDQRGYTF. The CDR3 nucleotides read TGTGCCAGTAGCCTGGACAGAGACCAGAGAGGCTACACCTTC.

V and J are TRBV28 and TRBJ2-2, with D unclear. Looked up from germline, CDR1 is MDHEN and CDR2 is SYDVKM. The CDR3 totals 12 residues. V lost 5 bases, J lost 4 bases, and 5 bases lay in between. CDR3 in DNA: TGTGCCAGCAGTGAGTCCACCGGGGAGCTGTTTTTT. Amino acids: CASSESTGELFF.

The V gene is TRBV5-1, the J gene TRBJ1-4; D is unresolved. The V gene's germline CDR1 is SGHRS and CDR2 YFSETQ. Trimming left V 5 bases short and J 4 bases short, with 6 bases between. The CDR3 covers 12 residues. CDR3 DNA: TGCGCCAGCAGGGTTGATAATGAAAAACTGTTTTTT. Protein: CASRVDNEKLFF. Drawing the rest from reference TRBV5-1 and TRBJ1-4, the complete variable domain is KAGVTQTPRYLIKTRGQQVTLSCSPISGHRSVSWYQQTPGQGLQFLFEYFSETQRNKGNFPGRFSGRQFSNSRSEMNVSTLELGDSALYLCASRVDNEKLFFGSGTQLSVL.

This chain links TRBV3-1 (or the pseudogene TRBV3-2) with TRBJ2-2; D uncertain. Trimming shortened V by 1 base and J by 4 bases, and 7 bases separated the two germline ends. The CDR3 is 14 residues long. Looked up from germline, CDR1 is LGHDT and CDR2 is YNNKEL (reference sequence). CDR3 nucleotides: TGTGCCAGCAGCCAAGTTTCCTTCACCGGGGAGCTGTTTTTT. This codes for CASSQVSFTGELFF.

Points on this clone: The junction and the germline gene differ at one end; a read error may be behind it. V usage is TRBV19 and J usage is TRBJ1-5; possible D gene TRBD1, 6 bases. The CDR3 totals 14 residues. Germline loops: CDR1 LNHDA, CDR2 SQIVND (reference sequence). This chain's CDR3 is CASSDDRSSQPQHF. CDR3 nucleotide sequence: TGTGCCAGTAGTGACGACAGGAGCAGTCAGCCCCAGCATTTT.

The chain joins TRBV9 to TRBJ1-2, with D possibly matching TRBD1 (6 bases). Trimming took off 0 bases at V and 1 base at J, with 16 bases between the two ends. This CDR3 contains 17 residues. Germline V gene data show CDR1 as SGDLS and CDR2 as YYNGEE. The CDR3 sequence: CASSVATQGLINYGYTF. DNA of the CDR3: TGTGCCAGCAGCGTAGCTACGCAGGGGCTGATTAACTATGGCTACACCTTC.

This clone was recorded only once. For the CDR3, the DNA is TGCGCCAGCAGCCAAGGGTCCTCTGATACGCAGTATTTT. This translates into CASSQGSSDTQYF. V usage is TRBV4-3 and J usage is TRBJ2-3; D gene ambiguous. Germline CDR1 is LGHNA and CDR2 is YSLEER. Trimming took 1 base from V and 6 from J, leaving 8 bases between them. There are 13 residues in the CDR3.

On this clone: One end of the junction fails to match germline, which may point to a read error. J is TRBJ1-4 and V is TRBV10-3, with D unclear. The germline gives CDR1 ENHRY, CDR2 SYGVKD. This CDR3 contains 14 residues. This chain's CDR3 is CAIRESALNEKLFF. The CDR3 nucleotides read TGTGCCATCAGGGAGTCGGCCCTTAATGAAAAACTGTTTTTT.

The chain is built from TRBV18 and TRBJ1-2, with D unresolved. CDR1 and CDR2 from the germline V gene are KGHSH and LQKENI. V lost 3 bases and J lost 1, with 18 bases in between. CDR3 length equals 17 residues. DNA of the CDR3: TGTGCCAGCTCACCCTCAGGTGGACCCACCTATAACTATGGCTACACCTTC. The encoded protein is CASSPSGGPTYNYGYTF.

The chain couples TRBV19 to TRBJ2-3; tentatively, D is TRBD1 (5 bases). In germline, CDR1 is LNHDA, CDR2 SQIVND (reference sequence). V was pared by 3 bases and J by 4 bases, with 14 bases between. The CDR3 runs 15 residues. CDR3 nucleotide sequence: TGTGCCAGTAGTATCACTTTAAGGGGCGCAGATACGCAGTATTTT. Translating it yields CASSITLRGADTQYF.

This sequence joins TRBV6-5 and TRBJ1-5; D gene uncertain. Germline loops: CDR1 MNHEY, CDR2 SVGAGI. The length of the CDR3 is 14 residues. Trimming removed 2 bases at V and 5 bases at J, with 10 bases between. CDR3: CASSYGYRDQPQHF. The CDR3 DNA is TGTGCCAGCAGTTACGGCTACAGAGATCAGCCCCAGCATTTT.

The chain carries TRBV29-1 and TRBJ1-3; 10 nucleotides align to TRBD1. Germline assignment: CDR1 SQVTM and CDR2 ANQGSEA. V gave up 6 bases and J gave up 0 bases; unmatched junction bases: 5. The CDR3 is 15 amino acids. The DNA of the CDR3 is TGCAGCGTCGGACAGGGGGACACCTCTGGAAACACCATATATTTT. Translating gives CSVGQGDTSGNTIYF.

CDR3 in DNA: TGTGCCAGCAGTCTCCGGACAGGGGGAAATTCACCCCTCCACTTT. This gives the protein CASSLRTGGNSPLHF. V and J are TRBV28 and TRBJ1-6; 10 bases match TRBD1. V shed 5 bases, J shed 7 bases, and the junction held 5 bases outside the gene matches. Germline CDR1 is MDHEN and CDR2 is SYDVKM. This CDR3 is built from 15 residues.